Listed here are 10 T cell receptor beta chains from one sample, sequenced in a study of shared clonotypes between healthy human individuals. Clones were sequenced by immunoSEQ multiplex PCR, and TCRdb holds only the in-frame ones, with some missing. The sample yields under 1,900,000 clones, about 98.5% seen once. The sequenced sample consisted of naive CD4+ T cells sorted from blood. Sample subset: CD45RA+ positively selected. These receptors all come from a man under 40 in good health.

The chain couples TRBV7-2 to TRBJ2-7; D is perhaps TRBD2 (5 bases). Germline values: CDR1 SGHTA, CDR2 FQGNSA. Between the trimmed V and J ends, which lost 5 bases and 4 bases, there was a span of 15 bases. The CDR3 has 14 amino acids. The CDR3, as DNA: TGTGCCAGCAGCCCTCCCGGAGCGGCATACGAGCAGTACTTC. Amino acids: CASSPPGAAYEQYF.

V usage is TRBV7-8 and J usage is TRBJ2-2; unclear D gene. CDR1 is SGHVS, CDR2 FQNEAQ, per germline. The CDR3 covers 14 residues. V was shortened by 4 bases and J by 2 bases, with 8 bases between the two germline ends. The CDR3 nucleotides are TGTGCCAGCAGCTCAAGACACAACACCGGGGAGCTGTTTTTT. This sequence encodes CASSSRHNTGELFF.

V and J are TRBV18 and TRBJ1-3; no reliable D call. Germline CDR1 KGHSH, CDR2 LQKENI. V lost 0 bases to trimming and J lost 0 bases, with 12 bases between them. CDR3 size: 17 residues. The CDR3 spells CASSPPITLNSGNTIYF. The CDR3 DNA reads TGTGCCAGCTCACCACCCATCACATTGAACTCTGGAAACACCATATATTTT.

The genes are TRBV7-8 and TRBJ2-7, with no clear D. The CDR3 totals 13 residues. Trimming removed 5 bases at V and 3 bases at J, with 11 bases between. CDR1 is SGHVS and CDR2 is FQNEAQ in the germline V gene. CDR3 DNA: TGTGCCAGCAGCCCCCAGACGGGCTACGAGCAGTACTTC. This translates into CASSPQTGYEQYF.

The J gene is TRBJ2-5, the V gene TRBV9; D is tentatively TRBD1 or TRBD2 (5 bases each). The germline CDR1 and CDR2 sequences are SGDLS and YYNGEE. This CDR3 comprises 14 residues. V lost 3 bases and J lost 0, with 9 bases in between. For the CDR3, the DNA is TGTGCCAGCAGCGCTGGGACCAACCAAGAGACCCAGTACTTC. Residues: CASSAGTNQETQYF.

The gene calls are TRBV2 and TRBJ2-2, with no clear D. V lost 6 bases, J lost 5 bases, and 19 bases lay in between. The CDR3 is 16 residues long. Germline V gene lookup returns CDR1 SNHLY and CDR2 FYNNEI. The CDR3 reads CASRLRQPGPTGELFF. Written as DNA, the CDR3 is TGTGCCAGCAGGTTGAGGCAACCCGGTCCAACCGGGGAGCTGTTTTTT.

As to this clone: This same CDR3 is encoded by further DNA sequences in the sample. CDR3 bases: TGTGCCAGCAGCTTGGGGGTGAGGGGCGAGCAGTACTTC. This sequence encodes CASSLGVRGEQYF. The V and J genes are TRBV5-5 and TRBJ2-7, with D perhaps matching TRBD1 or TRBD2 (5 bases each). Germline assignment: CDR1 SGHKS and CDR2 YYEKEE (reference sequence). The CDR3 runs 13 residues. V was pared by 0 bases and J by 6 bases, with 10 bases between.

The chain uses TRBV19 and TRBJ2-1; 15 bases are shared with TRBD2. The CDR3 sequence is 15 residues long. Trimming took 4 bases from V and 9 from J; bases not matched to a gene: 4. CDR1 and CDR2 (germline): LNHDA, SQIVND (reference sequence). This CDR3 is CASSRTSGRAIEQFF. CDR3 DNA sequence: TGTGCCAGTAGTAGGACTAGCGGGAGGGCGATTGAGCAGTTCTTC.

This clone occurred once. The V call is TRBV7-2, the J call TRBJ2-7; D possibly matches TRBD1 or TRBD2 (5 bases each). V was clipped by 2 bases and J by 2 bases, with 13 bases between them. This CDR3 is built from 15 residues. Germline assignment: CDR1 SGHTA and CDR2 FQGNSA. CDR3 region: CASSLLGTTTYEQYF. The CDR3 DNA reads TGTGCCAGCAGCTTACTCGGGACCACCACCTACGAGCAGTACTTC.

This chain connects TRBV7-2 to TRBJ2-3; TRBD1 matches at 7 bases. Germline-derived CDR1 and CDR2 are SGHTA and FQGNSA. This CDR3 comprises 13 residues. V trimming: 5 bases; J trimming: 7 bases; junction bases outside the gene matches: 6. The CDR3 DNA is TGTGCCAGCAGCAAATGGACAGGTTATACGCAGTATTTT. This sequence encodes CASSKWTGYTQYF.